This T cell receptor (beta chain) appears in the sequencing data of a study of CD8+ T cells in alopecia areata. Study-level information: In an open-label trial, patients got 5 to 10 mg tofacitinib twice daily.

Once RNA had been extracted, it was reverse transcribed into cDNA to act as the sequencing template. Clones were sequenced by immunoSEQ multiplex PCR, and TCRdb holds only the in-frame ones, with some missing. The table lists about 160,000 clones, 50% to 70% of them singletons. The sample's treatment: oral pan-JAK inhibitor, 5-10 mg twice daily. Alopecia areata patients provided lesional scalp punch biopsies and peripheral blood, both collected for the study. Trimming cost V 5 bases and J 2 bases, with 9 bases left between them. This CDR3 is 12 amino acids long. Germline V gives CDR1 SQVTM, CDR2 ANQGSEA. Notes on the study in general: Baseline CD8+ expansion's link to response remains uncertain, as there was one nonresponder. Higher clonality than in normal scalp was seen in lesional scalp, especially alopecia totalis/universalis.

This clone was seen a handful of times. Its antigen remains unidentified. The V and J genes are TRBV29-1 and TRBJ1-2; the D is unclear. This clonotype was sampled from a human donor with alopecia areata. Sample: CD4+ T cells sorted from blood, taken at week 4, from a patient treated with tofacitinib. The chain's CDR3 is CSVTFRNYGYTF. CDR3 DNA: TGCAGCGTTACCTTTCGGAACTATGGCTACACCTTC.